This passage covers 13 T cell receptor beta chains from one sample sequenced in a study of blood T cell repertoires in COVID-19. Produced via immunoSEQ multiplex PCR; TCRdb's table is partial and in-frame only. The data contain some 250,000 clones, 70% to 90% of them seen just once; the ten biggest clones take up about 0.74%. Sequences were obtained from peripheral blood. Receptors were obtained from a woman in her twenties or thirties with acute or convalescent COVID-19.

CDR3 DNA: TGTGCCAGCAGCTTAAGTAGCGCCCTCTACGAGCAGTACTTC. Translated: CASSLSSALYEQYF. The rearrangement links TRBV13 to TRBJ2-7, with D perhaps TRBD2 (5 bases). The germline V gene has CDR1 PRHDT and CDR2 FYEKMQ (reference sequence). V was clipped by 2 bases and J by 3 bases, with 11 bases between them. This CDR3 comprises 14 residues.

This clone was counted once. This chain joins TRBV4-3 and TRBJ2-3; D is possibly TRBD1 (6 bases). Trimming pared 2 bases from V and 5 bases from J, leaving 14 bases between. Germline CDR1 and CDR2: LGHNA and YSLEER. The CDR3 loop spans 15 amino acids. CDR3 sequence: CASSQRSGDVDTQYF. The DNA for the CDR3 is TGCGCCAGCAGCCAAAGGTCAGGGGACGTAGATACGCAGTATTTT.

This clone was seen only once. The chain is built from TRBV5-1 and TRBJ2-2, with 9 bases aligning to TRBD1. The CDR3 extends over 15 amino acids. With V trimmed by 4 bases and J by 4 bases, 5 bases remained unmatched. Looked up from germline, CDR1 is SGHRS and CDR2 is YFSETQ. The CDR3 bases are TGCGCCAGCAGCGGACAGGGGCGCGCCACCGGGGAGCTGTTTTTT. Protein product: CASSGQGRATGELFF.

The chain recombines TRBV5-6 with TRBJ2-7; 11 bases agree with TRBD2. The CDR3 sequence is 19 residues long. Germline assignment: CDR1 SGHDT and CDR2 YYEEEE. Unmatched junction bases numbered 14, after V lost 3 bases and J lost 0 bases. The CDR3 coding sequence is TGTGCCAGCAGCTCTTATACCGGGACTAGCGGAGACTACTCCTACGAGCAGTACTTC. Translation gives CASSSYTGTSGDYSYEQYF.

The V call is TRBV6-5, the J call TRBJ2-2; maybe TRBD1 (6 bases). Germline CDR1 is MNHEY and CDR2 is SVGAGI. V shed 6 bases and J shed 3 bases, with 14 bases lying between them. The CDR3 runs to 15 residues. This CDR3 is CASSQPDRYTGELFF. In DNA, the CDR3 is TGTGCCAGCAGCCAGCCGGACAGATACACCGGGGAGCTGTTTTTT.

The V gene is TRBV9, the J gene TRBJ2-7; 11 nucleotides agree with TRBD2. The CDR3 loop spans 15 amino acids. Unmatched junction bases numbered 5, after V lost 0 bases and J lost 6 bases. Germline loops: CDR1 SGDLS, CDR2 YYNGEE. CDR3 protein: CASSVGTSGRSEQYF. The CDR3 nucleotides read TGTGCCAGCAGCGTAGGAACTAGCGGGAGAAGCGAGCAGTACTTC.

This clone occurred many times. J is TRBJ2-1 and V is TRBV7-2; D gene ambiguous. Germline-derived CDR1 and CDR2 are SGHTA and FQGNSA. The CDR3 runs 11 residues. The ends were cut back, 2 bases at V and 10 bases at J, with 6 bases in the middle. CDR3 residues: CASSLLPEQFF. CDR3 DNA: TGTGCCAGCAGCTTACTCCCGGAGCAGTTCTTC.

The genes are TRBV27 and TRBJ1-5; 8 positions agree with TRBD1. Germline assignment: CDR1 MNHEY and CDR2 SMNVEV (reference sequence). This CDR3 is 12 amino acids long. V gave up 10 bases and J gave up 3 bases; unmatched junction bases: 2. Here the CDR3 DNA reads TGTGCCACAGGGGGCACCAATCAGCCCCAGCATTTT. Translating gives CATGGTNQPQHF.

The chain has TRBV11-3 and TRBJ2-7; possible D gene TRBD2, 5 bases. V shed 1 base and J shed 1 base, with 8 bases lying between them. This CDR3 contains 14 residues. Germline loops: CDR1 SGHNT, CDR2 YENEEA. CDR3: CASSLAGSSYEQYF. The CDR3 DNA reads as TGTGCCAGCAGCTTAGCGGGGAGTTCCTACGAGCAGTACTTC.

The V gene is TRBV27, the J gene TRBJ2-1; 11 nucleotides match TRBD2. V lost 2 bases to trimming and J lost 9 bases; unmatched junction nucleotides: 6. CDR3 size: 15 residues. Germline V gene data show CDR1 as MNHEY and CDR2 as SMNVEV (reference sequence). In DNA form, the CDR3 reads TGTGCCAGCAGTTTAGTTGTAGCGGGAGGGCCTGAGCAGTTCTTC. Translating it yields CASSLVVAGGPEQFF.

This chain uses TRBV5-1 with TRBJ2-7; D gene uncertain. The germline V and J ends were trimmed by 1 base and 6 bases, with 14 bases remaining between them. There are 14 residues in the CDR3. The germline gives CDR1 SGHRS, CDR2 YFSETQ. CDR3 nucleotide sequence: TGCGCCAGCAGCTTGTTCGAGGTCTTGGGCGAGCAGTACTTC. Translating it yields CASSLFEVLGEQYF.

The genes are TRBV27 and TRBJ1-1, with 7 bases lining up with TRBD1. CDR1 and CDR2 from the germline V gene are MNHEY and SMNVEV (reference sequence). The CDR3 is 13 residues long. Trimming removed 2 bases from V and 5 bases from J; junction bases left unmatched: 2. Here the CDR3 DNA reads TGTGCCAGCAGTTTAAACAGGGGAACTGAAGCTTTCTTT. It translates to CASSLNRGTEAFF.

The chain links TRBV19 to TRBJ2-2; a weak D match, TRBD1 (6 bases). Trimming took 4 bases from V and 1 from J, leaving 13 bases between them. The CDR3 runs 16 residues. Germline assignment: CDR1 LNHDA and CDR2 SQIVND (reference sequence). The CDR3 spells CASSRLRQVNTGELFF. The CDR3 nucleotides read TGTGCCAGTAGTAGACTAAGACAGGTGAACACCGGGGAGCTGTTTTTT.